This T cell receptor (beta chain) was identified in a study of beta chain features in type 1 diabetes. This CDR3 contains 15 residues. Trimming took off 2 bases at V and 0 bases at J, with 11 bases between the two ends. Germline values: CDR1 GTSNPN, CDR2 SVGIG (reference sequence). The table lists this clone with a few counts. What it binds is not known. The isolated RNA, all of it, was reverse transcribed, so expressed TCRB transcripts were what got sequenced. The protocol was immunoSEQ multiplex PCR, while the TCRdb copy is restricted to in-frame clones and leaves out a portion. In the table there are 630,000 or so clones, over 12% of which are singletons. Study-wide findings and caveats: Among patients with Type 1 diabetes, TCRB CDR3s were moderately but significantly shorter in every one of the four CD4+ subsets.

Sequenced: naive CD4+ T cells from blood. The receptor was isolated from a man between 18 and 35 years old with type 1 diabetes. The chain combines TRBV30 with TRBJ1-3; D possibly corresponds to TRBD1 (5 bases). In DNA, the CDR3 is TGTGCCTGGAGTTCGACGGGACGCTCTGGAAACACCATATATTTT. Translation: CAWSSTGRSGNTIYF.